The 28 T cell receptor beta chains reported below all come from one sample, sequenced in a study of shared clonotypes between healthy human individuals. Here immunoSEQ multiplex PCR was the method, and the copy in TCRdb shows in-frame clones only, minus some. The sample holds about 680,000 clones; approximately 79% are singletons and the top ten take 1.5% to 2%. The sequenced material came from memory CD4+ T cells sorted from blood. The sample's subset: CD45RA-negative fraction. These receptors came from a woman between 25 and 40 years old in good health.

This clone was detected only once. V usage is TRBV5-4 and J usage is TRBJ1-1; TRBD1 is a possible D gene (6 bases). Trimming removed 0 bases at V and 3 bases at J, with 12 bases between. The CDR3 is 15 residues long. Looked up from germline, CDR1 is SGHNT and CDR2 is YYREEE (reference sequence). CDR3 coding DNA: TGTGCCAGCAGCTTGGGGGGGGCCCGGGACACTGAAGCTTTCTTT. The encoded protein is CASSLGGARDTEAFF.

This chain connects TRBV6-5 to TRBJ2-7; 9 bases agree with TRBD2. CDR3 size: 16 residues. V lost 4 bases, J lost 2 bases, and 9 bases stayed unmatched. Germline lookup yields CDR1 MNHEY and CDR2 SVGAGI. CDR3 in amino acids: CASSSSRLAGTYEQYF. The CDR3 DNA reads TGTGCCAGCAGTTCGAGTAGGCTAGCGGGGACCTACGAGCAGTACTTC.

The DNA for the CDR3 is TGTGCCAGCTCACGGACAGTGAACACTGAAGCTTTCTTT. Translation: CASSRTVNTEAFF. The V call is TRBV18, the J call TRBJ1-1; D possibly corresponds to TRBD1 (6 bases). The CDR3 is 13 residues long. Trimming pared 4 bases from V and 0 bases from J, leaving 6 bases between. The germline CDR1 and CDR2 sequences are KGHSH and LQKENI.

This clone was seen a handful of times. The chain has TRBV10-2 and TRBJ2-7, with 14 bases lining up with TRBD2. CDR3 length: 19 amino acids. V lost 2 bases and J lost 4; bases outside the gene matches: 13. In germline, CDR1 is WSHSY, CDR2 SAAADI. This chain's CDR3 is CASSERLGGLAGGGYEQYF. CDR3 in DNA: TGCGCCAGCAGTGAGCGGCTGGGTGGACTAGCGGGGGGTGGATACGAGCAGTACTTC.

This clone occurred once. The chain employs TRBV28 and TRBJ1-1; TRBD1 matches 7 bases. CDR3 length: 15 amino acids. Germline V CDR1 and CDR2: MDHEN, SYDVKM. Trimming cost V 2 bases and J 2 bases; bases outside gene matches: 5. CDR3 loop: CASSLTTGINTEAFF. The CDR3 nucleotides read TGTGCCAGCAGTTTAACGACAGGGATCAACACTGAAGCTTTCTTT. Looking up the rest from reference TRBV28 and TRBJ1-1 gives the full variable domain: DVKVTQSSRYLVKRTGEKVFLECVQDMDHENMFWYRQDPGLGLRLIYFSYDVKMKEKGDIPEGYSVSREKKERFSLILESASTNQTSMYLCASSLTTGINTEAFFGQGTRLTVV.

The chain is built from TRBV27 and TRBJ2-5; 7 nucleotides match TRBD2. This CDR3 is 15 amino acids long. The germline gives CDR1 MNHEY, CDR2 SMNVEV (reference sequence). V shed 10 bases and J 5 bases; nucleotides not matched to a gene: 16. Written as DNA, the CDR3 is TGTGCCACCCGAACGGGGGGAGTATCGTCGGAGACCCAGTACTTC. Translated, it gives CATRTGGVSSETQYF.

The chain recombines TRBV7-9 with TRBJ2-2, with TRBD2 identical over 9 bases. Trimming removed 8 bases from V and 5 bases from J; junction bases left unmatched: 18. The CDR3 totals 18 residues. Germline V CDR1 and CDR2: SEHNR, FQNEAQ (reference sequence). For the CDR3, the DNA is TGTGCCAGCCCTAAGGGCTCTAGCGGGAAGAAGGAGACCGGGGAGCTGTTTTTT. This sequence encodes CASPKGSSGKKETGELFF.

The rearrangement links TRBV5-1 to TRBJ2-1; D gene unclear. This CDR3 region has 14 residues. Germline CDR1 SGHRS, CDR2 YFSETQ. Trimming took off 2 bases at V and 2 bases at J, with 8 bases between the two ends. The CDR3, as DNA: TGCGCCAGCAGCTTTCCGGATACCTACAATGAGCAGTTCTTC. It specifies CASSFPDTYNEQFF.

Concerning this clone: The same CDR3 arises from other DNA sequences in this sample as well. The chain couples TRBV7-9 to TRBJ1-1; D might be TRBD1 (6 bases). CDR3 length: 14 residues. Germline V gene lookup returns CDR1 SEHNR and CDR2 FQNEAQ (reference sequence). Trimming removed 2 bases at V and 3 bases at J, with 10 bases between. CDR3 in DNA: TGTGCCAGCAGCTTAACAGGGTTGGACACTGAAGCTTTCTTT. Translated, it gives CASSLTGLDTEAFF.

In DNA, the CDR3 is TGTGCCAGCAGCTTCAGCGGGAGAGGGGAGACCCAGTACTTC. This codes for CASSFSGRGETQYF. This chain links TRBV7-1 with TRBJ2-5; TRBD2 matches at 8 bases. TRBV7-1 is reported as an ORF; its role is uncertain. The CDR3 length is 14 residues. V shed 4 bases and J 5 bases; nucleotides not matched to a gene: 6.

This clone was seen more than once but under ten times. The chain uses TRBV11-1 and TRBJ2-7; a weak D match, TRBD2 (5 bases). Germline V CDR1 and CDR2: SGHAT, FQDESV (reference sequence). Trimming cost V 5 bases and J 1 base, with 12 bases left between them. The CDR3 has 14 residues. The CDR3 DNA is TGTGCCAGCAGCACCCAACGGGATTCCTACGAGCAGTACTTC. Translated, it gives CASSTQRDSYEQYF.

This clone occurred once. The V gene is TRBV19, the J gene TRBJ2-3; D remains unclear. The CDR3 is made up of 15 amino acids. CDR1 and CDR2 from the germline V gene are LNHDA and SQIVND (reference sequence). Trimming removed 6 bases at V and 1 base at J, with 14 bases between. CDR3 sequence (DNA): TGTGCCAGTAGCCCGATGGCCAGCGGCACAGATACGCAGTATTTT. Amino acid sequence: CASSPMASGTDTQYF.

The chain joins TRBV15 to TRBJ1-1; 8 bases fit TRBD1. Trimming at V came to 8 bases and at J to 4 bases, leaving 6 bases not matched to a gene. Germline V gives CDR1 LNHNV, CDR2 YYDKDF (reference sequence). The CDR3 is 13 residues long. The CDR3 loop reads CATVRGLGTEAFF. The CDR3 nucleotides are TGTGCCACCGTCAGGGGGCTGGGCACTGAAGCTTTCTTT.

The chain uses TRBV28 and TRBJ2-7, with 10 bases aligning to TRBD1. The CDR3 is made up of 17 amino acids. The trim removed 5 bases at V and 0 bases at J, leaving 10 bases unmatched. Germline V gives CDR1 MDHEN, CDR2 SYDVKM. The CDR3 DNA reads TGTGCCAGCAGTCCACGACCGGGACAGGGGAGCTCCTACGAGCAGTACTTC. Translating gives CASSPRPGQGSSYEQYF.

This chain connects TRBV4-1 to TRBJ2-7; TRBD1 matches 9 bases. The CDR3 length is 16 residues. V gave up 4 bases and J gave up 0 bases; unmatched junction bases: 7. CDR1 is MGHRA, CDR2 YSYEKL, per germline. Written as DNA, the CDR3 is TGCGCCAGCAGCCCGCTAACGGGACAGGGCTCCTACGAGCAGTACTTC. Its translation: CASSPLTGQGSYEQYF.

V usage is TRBV2 and J usage is TRBJ2-5; 8 bases line up with TRBD1. CDR1 and CDR2 from the germline V gene are SNHLY and FYNNEI. The CDR3 is made up of 14 amino acids. Losses at the gene ends were 3 bases for V and 4 bases for J; bases not matched to a gene: 4. CDR3 protein: CASSDRGLGETQYF. Written as DNA, the CDR3 is TGTGCCAGCAGTGACAGGGGGCTAGGAGAGACCCAGTACTTC.

The chain joins TRBV19 to TRBJ2-6; D might be TRBD2 (5 bases). Trimming shortened V by 5 bases and J by 0 bases, and 14 bases separated the two germline ends. The CDR3 has 17 amino acids. Germline V lookup: CDR1 LNHDA, CDR2 SQIVND (reference sequence). CDR3 nucleotide sequence: TGTGCCAGTAGTCCCCAAATGAGGGCCTCTGGGGCCAACGTCCTGACTTTC. Encoded protein: CASSPQMRASGANVLTF.

The genes are TRBV5-4 and TRBJ2-2, with a tentative D call TRBD1 (5 bases). CDR1 is SGHNT, CDR2 YYREEE, per germline (reference sequence). The CDR3 consists of 15 residues. The V and J ends lost 7 bases and 1 base respectively, with 14 bases between them. The CDR3, as DNA: TGTGCCAGCCGTCGTGGGCAGGGGAACACCGGGGAGCTGTTTTTT. It yields the protein CASRRGQGNTGELFF. Using reference TRBV5-4 and TRBJ2-2 for the parts outside the CDR3, the full variable domain is ETGVTQSPTHLIKTRGQQVTLRCSSQSGHNTVSWYQQALGQGPQFIFQYYREEENGRGNFPPRFSGLQFPNYSSELNVNALELDDSALYLCASRRGQGNTGELFFGEGSRLTVL.

This clone has just one count. The V call is TRBV2, the J call TRBJ1-5; no reliable D call. This CDR3 comprises 14 residues. Germline V gives CDR1 SNHLY, CDR2 FYNNEI. The V end lost 8 bases, the J end lost 1 base, and 12 bases lay between the germline ends. In DNA form, the CDR3 reads TGTGCCAGCGGGAGTTCTCTCAGCAATCAGCCCCAGCATTTT. Encoded protein: CASGSSLSNQPQHF.

This chain joins TRBV4-2 and TRBJ2-3; D possibly matches TRBD1 or TRBD2 (5 bases each). Germline CDR1 is LGHNA and CDR2 is YNFKEQ. The CDR3 is 15 residues long. V was cut by 2 bases and J by 5 bases, with 14 bases left in between. The CDR3: CASSQKQGAIDTQYF. The CDR3 nucleotides read TGTGCCAGCAGCCAAAAGCAGGGAGCAATAGATACGCAGTATTTT.

The chain carries TRBV4-1 and TRBJ2-3, with D perhaps TRBD2 (5 bases). Trimming shortened V by 4 bases and J by 4 bases, and 15 bases separated the two germline ends. The CDR3 loop spans 15 amino acids. The V gene's germline CDR1 is MGHRA and CDR2 YSYEKL. CDR3 sequence (DNA): TGCGCCAGCAGCCTTTCGGGATTCGGCTCAGATACGCAGTATTTT. The encoded protein is CASSLSGFGSDTQYF.

This chain uses TRBV7-9 with TRBJ2-2; 8 nucleotides align to TRBD1. CDR1 is SEHNR, CDR2 FQNEAQ, per germline (reference sequence). This CDR3 contains 14 residues. V was pared by 3 bases and J by 5 bases, with 2 bases of the junction left unmatched. CDR3 loop: CASSFQGATGELFF. The DNA for the CDR3 is TGTGCCAGCAGCTTTCAGGGGGCAACCGGGGAGCTGTTTTTT.

The chain combines TRBV5-1 with TRBJ2-7; 7 bases fit TRBD2. Germline V gene sequence: CDR1 SGHRS, CDR2 YFSETQ. J lost 2 bases, V lost 4 bases, and 9 bases had no gene match. The CDR3 has 15 amino acids. This CDR3 is CASSPSGGSTYEQYF. In nucleotides, the CDR3 is TGCGCCAGCAGCCCTTCGGGCGGGAGTACCTACGAGCAGTACTTC.

This chain links TRBV27 with TRBJ1-1, with TRBD1 identical over 9 bases. Germline V gene lookup returns CDR1 MNHEY and CDR2 SMNVEV (reference sequence). The CDR3 is 15 residues long. J was trimmed by 5 bases and V by 3 bases; bases with no gene match: 7. The CDR3 DNA follows: TGTGCCAGCAGTTTCGGGGGACAGGGATGGACTGAAGCTTTCTTT. This translates into CASSFGGQGWTEAFF.

This sequence joins TRBV27 and TRBJ2-7; either TRBD1 or TRBD2 may supply D (5 bases each). The CDR3 covers 13 residues. From germline, CDR1 is MNHEY and CDR2 SMNVEV (reference sequence). Trimming removed 7 bases at V and 7 bases at J, with 17 bases between. As DNA, the CDR3 is TGTGCCAGCAACCGACACGGGGCAGGGGAGCAGTACTTC. It encodes CASNRHGAGEQYF.

This clone has more than one count but fewer than ten. This chain connects TRBV28 to TRBJ1-2, with 8 bases that match TRBD1. From germline, CDR1 is MDHEN and CDR2 SYDVKM. The CDR3 loop spans 13 amino acids. The J segment lost 4 bases and the V segment lost 5 bases, leaving 3 bases of the junction unmatched. CDR3 loop: CASSVGQGYGYTF. CDR3 coding DNA: TGTGCCAGCAGTGTCGGACAGGGCTATGGCTACACCTTC.

V is TRBV27 and J is TRBJ2-7; 8 bases are shared with TRBD1. The CDR3 length is 13 residues. Unmatched junction bases numbered 11, after V lost 9 bases and J lost 7 bases. The germline gives CDR1 MNHEY, CDR2 SMNVEV (reference sequence). The DNA for the CDR3 is TGTGCCAGGAGAGATCAGGGGGCATGGGAGCAGTACTTC. It yields the protein CARRDQGAWEQYF.

This clone has a count of ten or more. The chain carries TRBV7-8 and TRBJ2-7; TRBD1 matches 9 bases. Germline CDR1 SGHVS, CDR2 FQNEAQ. This CDR3 is 17 amino acids long. V lost 1 base, J lost 6 bases, and 13 bases stayed unmatched. The CDR3 bases are TGTGCCAGCAGCTTAGTAGTCGGTGTACAGGGGGCTCGCGAGCAGTACTTC. As protein: CASSLVVGVQGAREQYF.